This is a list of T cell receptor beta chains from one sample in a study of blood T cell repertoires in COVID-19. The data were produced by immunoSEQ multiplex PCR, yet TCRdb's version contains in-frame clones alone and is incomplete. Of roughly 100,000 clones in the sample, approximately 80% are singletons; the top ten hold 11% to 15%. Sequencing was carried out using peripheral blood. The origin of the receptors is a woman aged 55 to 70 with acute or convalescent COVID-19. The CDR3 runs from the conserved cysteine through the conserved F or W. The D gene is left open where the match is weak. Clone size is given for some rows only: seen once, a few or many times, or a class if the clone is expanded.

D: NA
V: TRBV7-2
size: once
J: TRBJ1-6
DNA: TGTGCCAGCAGCTTGAGTGACAGCTTTGGATCACCCCTCCACTTT
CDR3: CASSLSDSFGSPLHF

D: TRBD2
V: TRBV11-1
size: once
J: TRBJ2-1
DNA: TGTGCCAGCAGCTCAGGGACTAGCGGACCCAATGAGCAGTTCTTC
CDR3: CASSSGTSGPNEQFF

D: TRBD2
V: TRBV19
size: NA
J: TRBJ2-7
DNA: TGTGCCAGTAGTATCACGGGCGGGGGATACGAGCAGTACTTC
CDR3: CASSITGGGYEQYF

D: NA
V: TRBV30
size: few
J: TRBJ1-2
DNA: TGTGCCTGGAGTCAAGATATTGGCGGGACGGGAATAGATGGCTACACCTTC
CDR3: CAWSQDIGGTGIDGYTF

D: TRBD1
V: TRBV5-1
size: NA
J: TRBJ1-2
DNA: TGCGCCAGCACCTCGACAGGGGGCGCCGATGGCTACACCTTC
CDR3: CASTSTGGADGYTF

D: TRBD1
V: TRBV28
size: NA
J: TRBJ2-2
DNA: TGTGCCAGCAATTCACCTGGGACAGGGGACACCGGGGAGCTGTTTTTT
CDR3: CASNSPGTGDTGELFF

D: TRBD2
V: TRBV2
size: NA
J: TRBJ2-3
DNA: TGTGCCAGCAGTACACGACTAGCGGGAGAGGGAGATACGCAGTATTTT
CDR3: CASSTRLAGEGDTQYF

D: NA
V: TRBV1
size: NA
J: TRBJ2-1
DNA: TGCACCAGCAGCCAAGATAGGAGCCCGCCCTCCTACAATGAGCAGTTCTTC
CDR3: CTSSQDRSPPSYNEQFF

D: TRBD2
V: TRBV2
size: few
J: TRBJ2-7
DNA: TGTGCCAGCACCCAGCTACTAGCGGGAGTTCTGAACGAGCAGTACTTC
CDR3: CASTQLLAGVLNEQYF

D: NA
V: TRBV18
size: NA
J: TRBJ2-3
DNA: TGTGCCAGCTCTCCAGAAAAAATAGTTACGCAGTATTTT
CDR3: CASSPEKIVTQYF

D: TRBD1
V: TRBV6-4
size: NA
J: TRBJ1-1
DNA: TGTGCCAGCAGTCCCGACAGGGGCGGTTTAACTGAAGCTTTCTTT
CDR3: CASSPDRGGLTEAFF

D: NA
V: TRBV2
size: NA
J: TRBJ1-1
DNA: TGTGCCAGCAGTGAGCGGATTGGTACTGAAGCTTTCTTT
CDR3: CASSERIGTEAFF

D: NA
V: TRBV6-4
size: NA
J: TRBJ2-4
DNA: TGTGCCAGCAGTGCGTCCCGAATTGGCCCTCTTAAAAACATTCAGTACTTC
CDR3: CASSASRIGPLKNIQYF

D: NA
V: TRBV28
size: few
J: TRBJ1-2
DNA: TGTGCCACCAGTCAGAACTATGGCTACACCTTC
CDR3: CATSQNYGYTF

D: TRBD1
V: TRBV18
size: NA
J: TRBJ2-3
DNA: TGTGCCAGCTCCCCGACGACAGGGAGCACAGATACGCAGTATTTT
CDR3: CASSPTTGSTDTQYF

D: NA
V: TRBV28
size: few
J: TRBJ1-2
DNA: TGTGCCAGCCTCTCTAACTATGGCTACACCTTC
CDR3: CASLSNYGYTF

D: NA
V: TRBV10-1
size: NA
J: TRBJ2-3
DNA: TGCGCCAGCAGTGAGTCGGGCCACCCACTCAGGACAGATACGCAGTATTTT
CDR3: CASSESGHPLRTDTQYF